These 16 T cell receptor beta chains share one sample of origin, sequenced in a study of T cell repertoires in cytomegalovirus infection (dated by TCRdb to about 2019). TCRdb names Illumina HiSeq 1500 as the instrument used. TCRdb reprocessed the public reads (quality trimming at Q25 with fastp, clone calling with MiXCR) and kept in-frame beta chains. Under each unique CDR3 protein, matching rows form one entry showing the most common genes and DNA. Across this sample there are 200,000 to 300,000 distinct CDR3 sequences, with over 9% seen only once. Clones ranked in the top ten supply 1.5% to 2% of the sample. The sequenced material came from PBMCs. These receptors were obtained from a human donor in good health (CMV status not recorded). Some clones in this sample may be carry-over from other donors' samples.

This sequence joins TRBV12-3 or TRBV12-4 and TRBJ1-2, with a possible D match to TRBD1 (6 bases). The ends were cut back, 3 bases at V and 8 bases at J, with 16 bases in the middle. CDR3 length: 14 residues. The CDR3 DNA reads as TGTGCCAGCAGTTTTCTTCTACAGGGTGCAGGCTACACCTTC. This sequence encodes CASSFLLQGAGYTF.

This clonotype was found many times. The V and J genes are TRBV7-9 and TRBJ1-1; the D gene is possibly TRBD1 (5 bases). The ends were cut back, 0 bases at V and 7 bases at J, with 12 bases in the middle. The CDR3 loop spans 14 amino acids. Per germline, CDR1 SEHNR and CDR2 FQNEAQ (reference sequence). The CDR3 loop is CASSLAGAGDEAFF. The CDR3, as DNA: TGTGCCAGCAGCTTAGCCGGGGCCGGGGATGAAGCTTTCTTT.

Many counts were recorded for this clonotype. The rearrangement uses TRBV19 and TRBJ2-7; TRBD1 matches 8 bases. V was pared by 1 base and J by 2 bases, with 7 bases of the junction left unmatched. The CDR3 is 16 residues long. CDR1 and CDR2 (germline): LNHDA, SQIVND (reference sequence). The CDR3 DNA reads as TGTGCCAGTAGTATAGCTGGACAGGGAAACACCTACGAGCAGTACTTC. Translation: CASSIAGQGNTYEQYF.

The table lists this clonotype with many counts. The chain uses TRBV7-3 and TRBJ2-1; D gene unclear. There are 18 residues in the CDR3. V lost 4 bases and J 0 bases, leaving 19 bases between the germline ends. Looked up from germline, CDR1 is SGHTA and CDR2 is FQGTGA. CDR3 in DNA: TGTGCCAGCAGCTCCCTCCCCAGTGGCCCCGGCTCCTACAATGAGCAGTTCTTC. Translation: CASSSLPSGPGSYNEQFF.

This clonotype showed up many times. The rearrangement uses TRBV6-1 and TRBJ2-7; D remains ambiguous. The CDR3 extends over 14 amino acids. Trimming stripped 2 bases from V and 5 bases from J, with 13 bases between. Germline CDR1 and CDR2: MNHNS and SASEGT. CDR3 bases: TGTGCCAGCAGTGAAAACAGAAGAATCAACGAGCAGTACTTC. This codes for CASSENRRINEQYF.

This clonotype has more than one count but fewer than ten. J is TRBJ2-3 and V is TRBV19, with 9 bases fitting TRBD1. V trimming: 7 bases; J trimming: 4 bases; junction bases outside the gene matches: 6. In germline, CDR1 is LNHDA, CDR2 SQIVND (reference sequence). The length of the CDR3 is 14 residues. The CDR3, as DNA: TGTGCCAGTATGGGGACAGGGTTTGCAGATACGCAGTATTTT. Translating it yields CASMGTGFADTQYF.

This clonotype was seen repeatedly, ten times or more. The chain carries TRBV28 and TRBJ2-1; 9 bases are a match to TRBD2. After removal of 7 bases from V and 3 bases from J, the junction contained 16 bases not matched to a gene. Germline V lookup: CDR1 MDHEN, CDR2 SYDVKM. The CDR3 sequence is 18 residues long. The CDR3 protein is CASISRGGRAMSYNEQFF. The CDR3, as DNA: TGTGCCAGCATTTCCAGGGGCGGGAGGGCCATGAGCTACAATGAGCAGTTCTTC.

This clonotype was recorded many times. CDR3 sequence: CASSVTTAAADTQYF. The CDR3 DNA is TGTGCCAGCAGCGTAACGACAGCCGCGGCGGATACGCAGTATTTT. The chain uses TRBV9 and TRBJ2-3, with D possibly TRBD1 on 5 matching bases. CDR1 is SGDLS and CDR2 is YYNGEE in the germline V gene. V shed 1 base and J shed 6 bases, with 15 bases lying between them. The CDR3 spans 15 residues. The full variable domain, rest sourced from reference TRBV9 and TRBJ2-3, is DSGVTQTPKHLITATGQRVTLRCSPRSGDLSVYWYQQSLDQGLQFLIQYYNGEERAKGNILERFSAQQFPDLHSELNLSSLELGDSALYFCASSVTTAAADTQYFGPGTRLTVL.

The V call is TRBV25-1, the J call TRBJ2-5; 10 bases are a match to TRBD2. This CDR3 region has 15 residues. V trimming: 3 bases; J trimming: 4 bases; junction bases outside the gene matches: 5. Per the germline V gene, CDR1 is MGHDK and CDR2 is SYGVNS. CDR3 sequence (DNA): TGTGCCAGCAGTGACCTAGCGGGAGTAGGAGAGACCCAGTACTTC. This translates into CASSDLAGVGETQYF.

The chain joins TRBV23-1 to TRBJ2-4, with a tentative D call TRBD1 (6 bases). TRBV23-1 is labeled an ORF, and its function is uncertain. The CDR3 length is 16 residues. Trimming stripped 4 bases from V and 3 bases from J, with 16 bases between. CDR3 DNA sequence: TGCGCCAGCAGTCGACCAGGGGAGAAGGACAAAAACATTCAGTACTTC. Translation gives CASSRPGEKDKNIQYF.

At least ten counts were recorded for this clonotype. The chain links TRBV7-2 to TRBJ1-5; the match to TRBD1 covers 10 bases. The CDR3 has 15 amino acids. V was clipped by 5 bases and J by 5 bases; unmatched bases: 6. Germline V gene sequence: CDR1 SGHTA, CDR2 FQGNSA. DNA of the CDR3: TGTGCCAGCAGCCTCAGGACAGGGGGAGATCAGCCCCAGCATTTT. As protein: CASSLRTGGDQPQHF.

This clonotype showed up many times. The chain uses TRBV5-1 and TRBJ2-7, with D perhaps TRBD1 or TRBD2 (8 bases each). V gave up 4 bases and J gave up 2 bases, with 19 bases separating them. The CDR3 has 16 residues. Looked up from germline, CDR1 is SGHRS and CDR2 is YFSETQ. This CDR3 is CASSPGGGQATYEQYF. CDR3 nucleotides: TGCGCCAGCAGCCCCGGGGGGGGACAGGCAACCTACGAGCAGTACTTC.

In its sample, this clonotype was seen many times. The J gene is TRBJ2-5, the V gene TRBV5-1, with TRBD2 matching over 13 bases. The CDR3 is made up of 15 amino acids. Germline V lookup: CDR1 SGHRS, CDR2 YFSETQ. Trimming took 5 bases from V and 0 from J; bases not matched to a gene: 1. Here the CDR3 reads CASRGTSGNQETQYF. The CDR3, as DNA: TGCGCCAGCAGGGGGACTAGCGGGAACCAAGAGACCCAGTACTTC.

This clonotype came up a few times. The CDR3 here is CASSPVDPRSRGVNHPGNTIYF. In DNA, the CDR3 is TGTGCCAGCTCCCCGGTGGACCCTCGGAGCCGCGGAGTAAACCACCCCGGAAACACCATATATTTT. This chain uses TRBV18 with TRBJ1-3; D is uncertain. V gave up 6 bases and J gave up 4 bases, with 37 bases separating them. Germline CDR1 is KGHSH and CDR2 is LQKENI. The length of the CDR3 is 22 residues.

The table lists this clonotype with many counts. The rearrangement uses TRBV7-2 and TRBJ1-4; D is perhaps TRBD1 (5 bases). The CDR3 consists of 13 residues. The V end lost 0 bases, the J end lost 8 bases, and 7 bases lay between the germline ends. Germline CDR1 reads SGHTA; CDR2 reads FQGNSA. The CDR3 coding sequence is TGTGCCAGCAGCTTAGCGAGGGGCGAAAAACTGTTTTTT. Protein product: CASSLARGEKLFF.

This clonotype came up a few times. The chain joins TRBV29-1 to TRBJ1-1; weak D call: TRBD1 (6 bases). The CDR3 spans 15 residues. V dropped 4 bases and J dropped 0 bases, with 15 bases sitting between them. Germline values: CDR1 SQVTM, CDR2 ANQGSEA. CDR3 region: CSVVGGLTLNTEAFF. CDR3 DNA sequence: TGCAGCGTTGTGGGGGGCCTTACCTTGAACACTGAAGCTTTCTTT.